These 8 T cell receptor beta chains were sequenced from one sample in a study of T-cell reconstitution after alpha-beta-depleted transplantation in children. Using unique molecular identifiers, the investigators prepared the TCRbeta library. MiXCR, applied by TCRdb to the PCR reads, yields one record per CDR3 protein. The data show around 450,000 distinct CDR3 sequences, around two fifths seen once. The sequences come from PBMCs, collected before TCRalphabeta/CD19-depleted stem cell transplant. The receptors come from a girl aged 2-10 years with aplastic anemia, due to receive a stem cell transplant.

The chain links TRBV5-5 to TRBJ1-4, with D perhaps matching TRBD1 (6 bases). V was cut by 1 base and J by 8 bases, with 15 bases left in between. In germline, CDR1 is SGHKS, CDR2 YYEKEE (reference sequence). This CDR3 has 15 amino acids. CDR3 nucleotides: TGTGCCAGCAGCTTGATTCCAGGGGCTACGGAAAAACTGTTTTTT. It is translated as CASSLIPGATEKLFF.

V gene TRBV15 combines with J gene TRBJ1-5, with D unresolved. This CDR3 region has 14 residues. V lost 5 bases and J lost 3, with 11 bases in between. The germline gives CDR1 LNHNV, CDR2 YYDKDF (reference sequence). As DNA, the CDR3 is TGTGCCACCAGCGGCGACTTATTCAATCAGCCCCAGCATTTT. Protein product: CATSGDLFNQPQHF.

The table lists this clonotype with many counts. The chain employs TRBV9 and TRBJ2-7, with 7 bases identical to TRBD1. V was pared by 6 bases and J by 1 base, with 7 bases of the junction left unmatched. This CDR3 comprises 14 residues. From germline, CDR1 is SGDLS and CDR2 YYNGEE. The CDR3 loop reads CASTPGTASYEQYF. CDR3 DNA: TGTGCCAGCACCCCCGGGACAGCATCCTACGAGCAGTACTTC. Combining the CDR3 with reference TRBV9 and TRBJ2-7 gives the whole variable domain DSGVTQTPKHLITATGQRVTLRCSPRSGDLSVYWYQQSLDQGLQFLIQYYNGEERAKGNILERFSAQQFPDLHSELNLSSLELGDSALYFCASTPGTASYEQYFGPGTRLTVT.

The chain uses TRBV7-2 and TRBJ2-7, with D perhaps TRBD2 (6 bases). The CDR3 contains 15 residues. The V end was cut by 0 bases, the J end by 3 bases, with 12 bases between. The germline V gene encodes CDR1 SGHTA and CDR2 FQGNSA. Written as DNA, the CDR3 is TGTGCCAGCAGCTTAGCAGGGCAGGGAGGCTACGAGCAGTACTTC. Its protein product is CASSLAGQGGYEQYF.

The table lists this clonotype with a few counts. The chain combines TRBV27 with TRBJ2-3; D is perhaps TRBD2 (7 bases). CDR1 is MNHEY and CDR2 is SMNVEV in the germline V gene (reference sequence). The CDR3 loop spans 17 amino acids. Trimming took off 6 bases at V and 5 bases at J, with 24 bases between the two ends. CDR3 in amino acids: CASRPLGVGGAEDTQYF. CDR3 nucleotides: TGTGCCAGCAGACCATTGGGAGTTGGGGGGGCGGAAGATACGCAGTATTTT.

The rearrangement uses TRBV5-1 and TRBJ1-2; 10 nucleotides align to TRBD1. The CDR3 covers 17 residues. V shed 0 bases, J shed 4 bases, and the junction held 9 bases outside the gene matches. Per the germline V gene, CDR1 is SGHRS and CDR2 is YFSETQ. The CDR3 DNA reads TGCGCCAGCAGCTTGGGGGGGACAGGGGATTTCAGCTATGGCTACACCTTC. It encodes CASSLGGTGDFSYGYTF.

V usage is TRBV29-1 and J usage is TRBJ2-7, with unresolved D. Germline-derived CDR1 and CDR2 are SQVTM and ANQGSEA. V was trimmed by 7 bases and J by 2 bases, leaving 15 bases between them. The CDR3 is made up of 13 amino acids. The CDR3 DNA sequence: TGCAGCGCCGTCCTACGGCCGCCCTACGAGCAGTACTTC. As protein: CSAVLRPPYEQYF.

This clonotype has only a few counts. J is TRBJ2-1 and V is TRBV20-1; D is unresolved. This CDR3 region has 11 residues. The germline V gene encodes CDR1 DFQATT and CDR2 SNEGSKA (reference sequence). CDR3 in DNA: TGCAGGACGGCGTTCCACAATGAGCAGTTCTTC. This sequence encodes CRTAFHNEQFF.